These 30 T cell receptor beta chains share one sample of origin, sequenced in a study of early T cells in non-severe SARS-CoV-2 infection. TCRdb called the 5' RACE reads again in MiXCR, with one record for every CDR3 protein. The sample yields around 84,000 distinct CDR3 sequences, about 12% seen once. What was sequenced was whole blood. The receptor source for this set is an adult who was a healthcare worker with PCR-confirmed SARS-CoV-2 infection or an uninfected control (not recorded which).

This clonotype was observed a few times. The rearrangement joins TRBV18 to TRBJ1-5; 7 nucleotides agree with TRBD1. The CDR3 contains 13 residues. Germline trimming cut 4 bases from V and 6 bases from J; bases unmatched to any gene: 3. Germline assignment: CDR1 KGHSH and CDR2 LQKENI. CDR3 protein: CASSLTGVQPQHF. CDR3 sequence (DNA): TGTGCCAGCTCACTTACAGGGGTTCAGCCCCAGCATTTT.

The rearrangement joins TRBV14 to TRBJ2-2; D is ambiguous. Germline V gives CDR1 SGHDN, CDR2 FVKESK. The CDR3 covers 13 residues. V lost 3 bases and J lost 7, with 9 bases in between. The CDR3 loop is CASSQPWGGELFF. Written as DNA, the CDR3 is TGTGCCAGCAGCCAGCCCTGGGGCGGGGAGCTGTTTTTT.

This clonotype was seen a few times. This rearrangement joins TRBV7-3 to TRBJ2-7; weak D call: TRBD1 (7 bases). Germline values: CDR1 SGHTA, CDR2 FQGTGA. The germline V and J ends were trimmed by 5 bases and 5 bases, with 19 bases remaining between them. The CDR3 has 15 amino acids. This CDR3 reads CASSRGTAQYDEQYF. CDR3 coding DNA: TGTGCCAGCAGCCGCGGGACAGCCCAATACGACGAGCAGTACTTC.

This clonotype was found many times. The rearrangement links TRBV28 to TRBJ2-7; no definite D call. This CDR3 is 15 amino acids long. The V and J ends lost 4 bases and 3 bases respectively, with 16 bases between them. CDR1 is MDHEN and CDR2 is SYDVKM in the germline V gene. CDR3 nucleotides: TGTGCCAGCAGTTACTCCGTTTCGGCCTTCTACGAGCAGTACTTC. Encoded protein: CASSYSVSAFYEQYF.

The CDR3 loop reads CSVPSDGYTF. The CDR3 DNA reads as TGCAGCGTCCCAAGCGACGGCTACACCTTC. The V and J genes are TRBV29-1 and TRBJ1-2; no clear D. The CDR3 loop spans 10 amino acids. Trimming shortened V by 6 bases and J by 8 bases, and 10 bases separated the two germline ends. The germline gives CDR1 SQVTM, CDR2 ANQGSEA.

This clonotype showed up many times. The chain combines TRBV15 with TRBJ1-5, with D tentatively TRBD1 (5 bases). Germline V gene lookup returns CDR1 LNHNV and CDR2 YYDKDF (reference sequence). The V gene lost 0 bases and the J gene lost 7 bases, with 13 bases spanning the gap. The CDR3 covers 15 residues. The CDR3 is CATSRDSGWDQPQHF. Here the CDR3 DNA reads TGTGCCACCAGCAGAGATTCGGGGTGGGACCAGCCCCAGCATTTT.

This clonotype was counted only a few times. The rearrangement links TRBV20-1 to TRBJ1-1, with 7 bases matching TRBD1. Trimming took 6 bases from V and 2 from J; bases not matched to a gene: 9. This CDR3 spans 14 amino acids. Germline V gene sequence: CDR1 DFQATT, CDR2 SNEGSKA (reference sequence). The CDR3 here is CSASDRKKNTEAFF. CDR3 coding DNA: TGCAGTGCCTCGGACAGGAAGAAAAACACTGAAGCTTTCTTT.

This clonotype was counted at least ten times. The chain has TRBV30 and TRBJ2-2; D is unclear. The germline V and J ends were trimmed by 0 bases and 5 bases, with 7 bases remaining between them. The CDR3 totals 13 residues. Germline loops: CDR1 GTSNPN, CDR2 SVGIG (reference sequence). CDR3 residues: CAWSVRRTGELFF. The DNA of the CDR3 is TGTGCCTGGAGTGTACGTAGGACCGGGGAGCTGTTTTTT. The full variable domain, completed using reference TRBV30 and TRBJ2-2, is SQTIHQWPATLVQPVGSPLSLECTVEGTSNPNLYWYRQAAGRGLQLLFYSVGIGQISSEVPQNLSASRPQDRQFILSSKKLLLSDSGFYLCAWSVRRTGELFFGEGSRLTVL.

This clonotype has more than one count but fewer than ten. The gene calls are TRBV5-1 and TRBJ2-7; D is undetermined. CDR1 is SGHRS and CDR2 is YFSETQ in the germline V gene. The V end was cut by 5 bases, the J end by 2 bases, with 11 bases between. The CDR3 length is 13 residues. The DNA of the CDR3 is TGCGCCAGCAGGGGTGAGCAGGCCTACGAGCAGTACTTC. Amino acids: CASRGEQAYEQYF.

This clonotype was observed at least ten times. The chain recombines TRBV30 with TRBJ1-2; tentative D call: TRBD1 (6 bases). The germline V gene encodes CDR1 GTSNPN and CDR2 SVGIG (reference sequence). Trimming pared 1 base from V and 14 bases from J, leaving 11 bases between. The CDR3 totals 10 residues. DNA for the CDR3: TGTGCCTGGAGTGGGACAGTGCGTACCTTC. Residues: CAWSGTVRTF. Together with reference TRBV30 and TRBJ1-2, the CDR3 gives the full variable domain: SQTIHQWPATLVQPVGSPLSLECTVEGTSNPNLYWYRQAAGRGLQLLFYSVGIGQISSEVPQNLSASRPQDRQFILSSKKLLLSDSGFYLCAWSGTVRTFGSGTRLTVV.

This clonotype has a handful of counts. The chain recombines TRBV11-3 with TRBJ2-2; the D gene is possibly TRBD1 (6 bases). V lost 2 bases and J 6 bases, leaving 16 bases between the germline ends. The CDR3 is made up of 16 amino acids. Germline V gene data show CDR1 as SGHNT and CDR2 as YENEEA. The CDR3 loop reads CASSLRSRGISGELFF. The CDR3 DNA sequence: TGTGCCAGCAGCTTAAGGAGCAGGGGCATATCCGGGGAGCTGTTTTTT.

This clonotype was counted many times. V gene TRBV28 combines with J gene TRBJ1-1; perhaps TRBD1 as D (6 bases). CDR1 is MDHEN, CDR2 SYDVKM, per germline. The CDR3 loop spans 14 amino acids. Trimming stripped 10 bases from V and 5 bases from J, with 20 bases between. The CDR3 region is CATSRGAASTEAFF. CDR3 coding DNA: TGTGCCACCAGCCGGGGGGCGGCGAGTACTGAAGCTTTCTTT.

The chain recombines TRBV7-6 with TRBJ2-3; D might be TRBD2 (6 bases). Deletions cut 1 base from V and 1 base from J, with 12 bases between. Per germline, CDR1 SGHVS and CDR2 FNYEAQ. This CDR3 contains 16 residues. CDR3 nucleotides: TGTGCCAGCAGCTTAGGGCCAGCGGGTCGCACAGATACGCAGTATTTT. The encoded protein is CASSLGPAGRTDTQYF.

This clonotype occurred many times. The genes are TRBV19 and TRBJ2-5, with 9 bases lining up with TRBD1. From germline, CDR1 is LNHDA and CDR2 SQIVND (reference sequence). Trimming removed 5 bases from V and 5 bases from J; junction bases left unmatched: 9. The CDR3 is 15 amino acids. The CDR3 loop reads CASSGTDRGKETQYF. The CDR3 region has the DNA TGTGCCAGTAGTGGCACAGACAGGGGGAAGGAGACCCAGTACTTC.

The DNA for the CDR3 is TGCGCCAGCAGGGAGGTCAAAGCCAATTCACCCCTCCACTTT. It codes for CASREVKANSPLHF. The chain recombines TRBV5-1 with TRBJ1-6; D gene ambiguous. CDR1 and CDR2 from the germline V gene are SGHRS and YFSETQ. The CDR3 contains 14 residues. V lost 5 bases and J 7 bases, leaving 13 bases between the germline ends.

This clonotype was found a few times. The V call is TRBV30, the J call TRBJ2-3, with no clear D. This CDR3 is 12 amino acids long. Germline CDR1 GTSNPN, CDR2 SVGIG (reference sequence). Trimming took 1 base from V and 8 from J, leaving 10 bases between them. The CDR3 region has the DNA TGTGCCTGGAGTGCATTCGGTGGTACGCAGTATTTT. Translation gives CAWSAFGGTQYF.

The gene calls are TRBV7-3 and TRBJ1-6; the D gene is possibly TRBD1 (5 bases). The CDR3 totals 15 residues. From germline, CDR1 is SGHTA and CDR2 FQGTGA. V gave up 5 bases and J gave up 6 bases, with 14 bases separating them. The CDR3 coding sequence is TGTGCCAGCAGCCGGGAAGGGGACCCTAATTCACCCCTCCACTTT. It translates to CASSREGDPNSPLHF.

This clonotype appeared many times. The genes are TRBV11-2 and TRBJ2-3, with TRBD1 matching over 11 bases. The CDR3 totals 16 residues. Germline assignment: CDR1 SGHAT and CDR2 FQNNGV. J lost 4 bases, V lost 5 bases, and 8 bases had no gene match. The CDR3 nucleotides are TGTGCCAGCAGCACACGGGGACAGGGGGTTCCAGATACGCAGTATTTT. The encoded protein is CASSTRGQGVPDTQYF.

The genes are TRBV2 and TRBJ2-1; D perhaps matches TRBD1 (6 bases). Germline loops: CDR1 SNHLY, CDR2 FYNNEI. The V gene lost 6 bases and the J gene lost 7 bases, with 16 bases spanning the gap. This CDR3 has 14 amino acids. DNA for the CDR3: TGTGCCAGCAGACGGACAGCCGCGGCAAATGAGCAGTTCTTC. Translation: CASRRTAAANEQFF.

This clonotype was counted between two and nine times. The V gene is TRBV5-1, the J gene TRBJ2-6; D might be TRBD1 (6 bases). CDR3 length: 15 amino acids. Trimming removed 3 bases at V and 2 bases at J, with 9 bases between. From germline, CDR1 is SGHRS and CDR2 YFSETQ. CDR3 residues: CASSSRDTGANVLTF. CDR3 DNA sequence: TGCGCCAGCAGCTCCCGGGACACTGGGGCCAACGTCCTGACTTTC.

This clonotype was counted many times. The chain combines TRBV6-1 with TRBJ2-6; TRBD1 is a possible D gene (5 bases). The V end lost 7 bases, the J end lost 4 bases, and 8 bases lay between the germline ends. The CDR3 spans 13 residues. Germline V CDR1 and CDR2: MNHNS, SASEGT. CDR3 nucleotides: TGTGCCAGCAAGGGGCTCGGGGCCAACGTCCTGACTTTC. This translates into CASKGLGANVLTF.

The CDR3 region is CASSYTGLGSYNEQFF. CDR3 sequence (DNA): TGTGCCAGCAGTTACACAGGGCTAGGGTCCTACAATGAGCAGTTCTTC. This sequence joins TRBV28 and TRBJ2-1; D is possibly TRBD1 (6 bases). Germline values: CDR1 MDHEN, CDR2 SYDVKM. Trimming removed 4 bases from V and 1 base from J, with 14 bases in between. The CDR3 runs 16 residues.

The chain couples TRBV6-2 or TRBV6-3 to TRBJ2-7; D might be TRBD2 (6 bases). The CDR3 runs 13 residues. Germline-derived CDR1 and CDR2 are MNHEY and SVGEGT. V lost 8 bases and J lost 3, with 14 bases in between. CDR3 protein: CASRGTGVYEQYF. The DNA of the CDR3 is TGTGCCAGCCGGGGGACCGGGGTCTACGAGCAGTACTTC.

This clonotype was seen only a few times. The genes are TRBV28 and TRBJ1-4, with D uncertain. V shed 10 bases and J shed 2 bases, with 14 bases lying between them. CDR1 and CDR2 from the germline V gene are MDHEN and SYDVKM. This CDR3 is built from 14 residues. CDR3 DNA sequence: TGTGCCATCCCGAAGCCCGGGACTAATGAAAAACTGTTTTTT. Protein: CAIPKPGTNEKLFF.

V is TRBV7-2 and J is TRBJ2-7; tentatively, D is TRBD2 (6 bases). CDR1 is SGHTA and CDR2 is FQGNSA in the germline V gene. The CDR3 has 16 residues. V lost 1 base and J 3 bases, leaving 16 bases between the germline ends. In DNA, the CDR3 is TGTGCCAGCAGCTTAGGGCCCGGGAGCCTCGGCTACGAGCAGTACTTC. It yields the protein CASSLGPGSLGYEQYF.

This clonotype was seen ten or more times. J is TRBJ1-3 and V is TRBV7-6, with D possibly matching TRBD1 (6 bases). Trimming cost V 5 bases and J 5 bases, with 16 bases left between them. This CDR3 has 15 amino acids. Per germline, CDR1 SGHVS and CDR2 FNYEAQ. The CDR3: CASSLGGTFRNTIYF. The DNA for the CDR3 is TGTGCCAGCAGCCTAGGGGGAACGTTTCGAAACACCATATATTTT.

This chain links TRBV7-9 with TRBJ2-7, with 7 bases aligning to TRBD1. CDR3 length: 16 residues. Looked up from germline, CDR1 is SEHNR and CDR2 is FQNEAQ (reference sequence). V gave up 0 bases and J gave up 3 bases; unmatched junction bases: 8. CDR3 region: CASSLARTGLDYEQYF. In nucleotides, the CDR3 is TGTGCCAGCAGCTTAGCGAGGACAGGCTTGGACTACGAGCAGTACTTC.

This clonotype occurred a few times. This rearrangement joins TRBV5-1 to TRBJ2-5; D may be TRBD1 (6 bases). V was shortened by 3 bases and J by 0 bases, with 9 bases between the two germline ends. Germline CDR1 and CDR2: SGHRS and YFSETQ. This CDR3 is 14 amino acids long. Here the CDR3 reads CASSSQGYQETQYF. The DNA of the CDR3 is TGCGCCAGCAGCTCGCAGGGGTACCAAGAGACCCAGTACTTC.

This rearrangement joins TRBV3-1 to TRBJ2-3; TRBD2 matches 13 bases. This CDR3 region has 17 residues. Germline V lookup: CDR1 LGHDT, CDR2 YNNKEL (reference sequence). With V trimmed by 5 bases and J by 0 bases, 5 bases remained unmatched. For the CDR3, the DNA is TGTGCCAGCAGCAGACTAGCGGGGGGCCCTAGCACAGATACGCAGTATTTT. Residues: CASSRLAGGPSTDTQYF.

The table lists this clonotype with many counts. The chain uses TRBV12-3 or TRBV12-4 and TRBJ1-2; TRBD1 matches at 8 bases. Unmatched junction bases numbered 6, after V lost 6 bases and J lost 6 bases. The CDR3 consists of 13 residues. The CDR3, as DNA: TGTGCCAGCAGAGTTGGGACAGGAGATGGCTACACCTTC. It encodes CASRVGTGDGYTF.